The 26 T cell receptor beta chains below all came from one sample that was sequenced in a study of response to subunit inactivated influenza vaccine. Via MiXCR, TCRdb re-called the RT-PCR reads, giving one row per CDR3 protein. Of over 750,000 distinct CDR3 sequences listed, 20% to 25% are singletons. The specimen was PBMCs from blood, collected more than 4 days after vaccination. The receptor source for this set is a man aged 50 to 59 who received an inactivated influenza vaccine.

This clonotype was recorded a few times. The chain uses TRBV20-1 and TRBJ2-3; D uncertain. Germline V lookup: CDR1 DFQATT, CDR2 SNEGSKA (reference sequence). The CDR3 runs 12 residues. V was shortened by 6 bases and J by 2 bases, with 9 bases between the two germline ends. In DNA, the CDR3 is TGCAGTGCGGACGACTTCACAGATACGCAGTATTTT. Protein sequence: CSADDFTDTQYF.

This clonotype was picked up a small number of times. The chain links TRBV27 to TRBJ2-7; no firm D call. Germline V lookup: CDR1 MNHEY, CDR2 SMNVEV (reference sequence). V lost 3 bases to trimming and J lost 0 bases, with 12 bases between them. The CDR3 runs 15 residues. CDR3 residues: CASSLVRASSYEQYF. The CDR3 region has the DNA TGTGCCAGCAGTTTGGTTAGAGCGAGCTCCTACGAGCAGTACTTC.

A few counts support this clonotype. J is TRBJ2-3 and V is TRBV11-1; 9 nucleotides align to TRBD2. CDR1 and CDR2 from the germline V gene are SGHAT and FQDESV (reference sequence). The V segment lost 0 bases and the J segment 4 bases; nucleotides outside the gene matches: 23. CDR3 length: 22 residues. CDR3 nucleotides: TGTGCCAGCAGCTTAGCGAGGGGTCCGCGGGGGGGTAAAGGAGGTCGGGCAGATACGCAGTATTTT. This encodes CASSLARGPRGGKGGRADTQYF.

The V gene is TRBV24-1, the J gene TRBJ2-4; no clear D. Germline loops: CDR1 KGHDR, CDR2 SFDVKD. The CDR3 runs to 14 residues. V lost 3 bases and J lost 0, with 5 bases in between. The CDR3 sequence is CATSDGRAKNIQYF. For the CDR3, the DNA is TGTGCCACCAGTGATGGACGAGCCAAAAACATTCAGTACTTC.

In this sample, this clonotype turned up a few times. The chain is built from TRBV28 and TRBJ2-3; 12 bases are shared with TRBD2. J lost 6 bases, V lost 6 bases, and 7 bases had no gene match. This CDR3 has 15 amino acids. Per the germline V gene, CDR1 is MDHEN and CDR2 is SYDVKM. DNA for the CDR3: TGTGCCAGCAGGGGACTAGCGGGCCCCAGCGATACGCAGTATTTT. Protein product: CASRGLAGPSDTQYF.

The V gene is TRBV11-2, the J gene TRBJ2-3; tentative D call: TRBD2 (7 bases). Germline-derived CDR1 and CDR2 are SGHAT and FQNNGV. Trimming took off 1 base at V and 2 bases at J, with 22 bases between the two ends. CDR3 length: 19 residues. CDR3 sequence reads: CASSLGPNKRGAHTDTQYF. The CDR3 DNA reads as TGTGCCAGCAGCTTAGGCCCAAACAAACGGGGGGCGCACACAGATACGCAGTATTTT.

Only a few counts were recorded for this clonotype. The chain links TRBV11-2 to TRBJ2-5; D is tentatively TRBD1 or TRBD2 (6 bases each). Deletions cut 1 base from V and 1 base from J, with 10 bases between. This CDR3 region has 15 residues. Per germline, CDR1 SGHAT and CDR2 FQNNGV. CDR3: CASSLVWGAQETQYF. CDR3 DNA sequence: TGTGCCAGCAGCTTAGTGTGGGGGGCCCAAGAGACCCAGTACTTC.

This clonotype was seen repeatedly, ten times or more. V is TRBV6-1 and J is TRBJ2-7; D gene uncertain. V lost 6 bases to trimming and J lost 3 bases, with 15 bases between them. This CDR3 has 14 amino acids. Germline values: CDR1 MNHNS, CDR2 SASEGT. The CDR3 sequence is CASSPRTLGYEQYF. The CDR3 bases are TGTGCCAGCAGCCCTAGGACGCTAGGCTACGAGCAGTACTTC.

A few counts support this clonotype. V and J are TRBV7-8 and TRBJ2-5, with 9 bases matching TRBD2. V trimming: 2 bases; J trimming: 4 bases; junction bases outside the gene matches: 11. Germline CDR1 SGHVS, CDR2 FQNEAQ. The CDR3 contains 17 residues. In nucleotides, the CDR3 is TGTGCCAGCAGCTTATACCTATTGCGGGGGGGTGTAGAGACCCAGTACTTC. As protein: CASSLYLLRGGVETQYF.

This clonotype has a handful of counts. V and J are TRBV28 and TRBJ2-1; D is possibly TRBD2 (6 bases). The CDR3 extends over 14 amino acids. Trimming took off 7 bases at V and 5 bases at J, with 15 bases between the two ends. Germline-derived CDR1 and CDR2 are MDHEN and SYDVKM. The CDR3, as DNA: TGTGCCAGCAAACCGAGCGGGTACGACAATGAGCAGTTCTTC. Its protein product is CASKPSGYDNEQFF. Looking up the rest from reference TRBV28 and TRBJ2-1 gives the full variable domain: DVKVTQSSRYLVKRTGEKVFLECVQDMDHENMFWYRQDPGLGLRLIYFSYDVKMKEKGDIPEGYSVSREKKERFSLILESASTNQTSMYLCASKPSGYDNEQFFGPGTRLTVL.

This chain links TRBV28 with TRBJ2-1; perhaps TRBD1 as D (6 bases). V was cut by 6 bases and J by 10 bases, with 22 bases left in between. CDR1 MDHEN and CDR2 SYDVKM come from the germline V gene. CDR3 length equals 15 residues. Written as DNA, the CDR3 is TGTGCCAGCAGACAACAGGGAACGGGATCCAGAGAGCAGTTCTTC. As protein: CASRQQGTGSREQFF.

This rearrangement joins TRBV18 to TRBJ2-1; 10 bases align to TRBD2. This CDR3 region has 16 residues. Trimming at V came to 6 bases and at J to 2 bases, leaving 7 bases not matched to a gene. Germline V gene sequence: CDR1 KGHSH, CDR2 LQKENI. For the CDR3, the DNA is TGTGCCAGCTCTCGGACTAGCGGTACAGCCTACAATGAGCAGTTCTTC. Residues: CASSRTSGTAYNEQFF.

The CDR3 reads CSAKNAPATNEKLFF. CDR3 nucleotide sequence: TGCAGTGCTAAAAATGCCCCTGCAACTAATGAAAAACTGTTTTTT. The chain combines TRBV20-1 with TRBJ1-4; D remains unclear. Trimming shortened V by 4 bases and J by 0 bases, and 12 bases separated the two germline ends. Germline V gene lookup returns CDR1 DFQATT and CDR2 SNEGSKA (reference sequence). The CDR3 has 15 amino acids.

V and J are TRBV4-1 and TRBJ2-3; no clear D gene. This CDR3 region has 17 residues. Germline CDR1 reads MGHRA; CDR2 reads YSYEKL. V was clipped by 1 base and J by 6 bases, with 20 bases between them. The CDR3 nucleotides read TGCGCCAGCAGCCAAGTCTTCGGACGGACCCGGGTTGATACGCAGTATTTT. Translated, it gives CASSQVFGRTRVDTQYF.

This clonotype was picked up many times. The chain combines TRBV12-3 or TRBV12-4 with TRBJ2-2, with unresolved D. The CDR3 has 12 amino acids. V lost 6 bases to trimming and J lost 4 bases, with 6 bases between them. The CDR3 DNA is TGTGCCAGCAGCCGTTCCACCGGGGAGCTGTTTTTT. Its protein product is CASSRSTGELFF.

This sequence joins TRBV29-1 and TRBJ2-5, with D perhaps matching TRBD2 (6 bases). This CDR3 has 12 amino acids. Between the trimmed V and J ends, which lost 3 bases and 6 bases, there was a span of 11 bases. Per the germline V gene, CDR1 is SQVTM and CDR2 is ANQGSEA. CDR3 loop: CSVDTSKQTQYF. Here the CDR3 DNA reads TGCAGCGTTGACACTAGCAAACAGACCCAGTACTTC.

This clonotype was found a few times. The chain employs TRBV15 and TRBJ2-2, with unresolved D. This CDR3 contains 16 residues. V lost 0 bases, J lost 6 bases, and 14 bases lay in between. Germline-derived CDR1 and CDR2 are LNHNV and YYDKDF (reference sequence). CDR3 region: CATSRDEPGWAGELFF. As DNA, the CDR3 is TGTGCCACCAGCAGAGATGAGCCAGGATGGGCCGGGGAGCTGTTTTTT.

This clonotype turned up a few times. The chain recombines TRBV9 with TRBJ2-7; TRBD1 matches 9 bases. The J segment lost 3 bases and the V segment lost 0 bases, leaving 1 base of the junction unmatched. Germline V CDR1 and CDR2: SGDLS, YYNGEE. This CDR3 has 14 amino acids. The CDR3 reads CASSVGDRVYEQYF. The CDR3 coding sequence is TGTGCCAGCAGCGTAGGGGACAGGGTCTACGAGCAGTACTTC.

The chain is built from TRBV29-1 and TRBJ2-7; 13 nucleotides match TRBD2. The length of the CDR3 is 16 residues. CDR1 SQVTM and CDR2 ANQGSEA come from the germline V gene. Losses at the gene ends were 6 bases for V and 0 bases for J; bases not matched to a gene: 8. The CDR3, as DNA: TGCAGCGTGGACAGGGGACTAGCGGGAATCTCCTACGAGCAGTACTTC. Residues: CSVDRGLAGISYEQYF.

The chain joins TRBV24-1 to TRBJ2-3; 7 nucleotides line up with TRBD1. Looked up from germline, CDR1 is KGHDR and CDR2 is SFDVKD. The CDR3 has 18 residues. Trimming cost V 12 bases and J 3 bases; bases outside gene matches: 23. CDR3 amino acids: CASSGGHRGRDWTDTQYF. The CDR3 coding sequence is TGTGCCTCGAGTGGGGGACACAGGGGACGTGATTGGACAGATACGCAGTATTTT.

This clonotype occurred a few times. The chain joins TRBV5-1 to TRBJ2-3; TRBD2 matches at 14 bases. From germline, CDR1 is SGHRS and CDR2 YFSETQ. The CDR3 contains 14 residues. Trimming took 0 bases from V and 12 from J; bases not matched to a gene: 3. The CDR3 loop reads CASSLVGLAGEQYF. DNA of the CDR3: TGCGCCAGCAGCTTGGTGGGACTAGCGGGGGAACAGTATTTT.

The chain links TRBV11-2 to TRBJ2-7; D gene ambiguous. The CDR3 has 13 amino acids. Trimming left V 1 base short and J 7 bases short, with 11 bases between. Germline V gene sequence: CDR1 SGHAT, CDR2 FQNNGV. DNA for the CDR3: TGTGCCAGCAGCTTAGGTTACTCTGGTGAGCAGTACTTC. Translated: CASSLGYSGEQYF. Together with reference TRBV11-2 and TRBJ2-7, the CDR3 gives the full variable domain: EAGVAQSPRYKIIEKRQSVAFWCNPISGHATLYWYQQILGQGPKLLIQFQNNGVVDDSQLPKDRFSAERLKGVDSTLKIQPAKLEDSAVYLCASSLGYSGEQYFGPGTRLTVT.

The sample holds a few counts of this clonotype. The V call is TRBV6-5, the J call TRBJ2-5; 10 nucleotides align to TRBD2. Germline CDR1 is MNHEY and CDR2 is SVGAGI. Trimming removed 2 bases from V and 5 bases from J; junction bases left unmatched: 14. This CDR3 has 18 amino acids. DNA of the CDR3: TGTGCCAGCAGTTACCTTCTAGCGGGGGATTCGGGGGCGGAGACCCAGTACTTC. This translates into CASSYLLAGDSGAETQYF.

In this sample, this clonotype turned up a few times. V gene TRBV20-1 combines with J gene TRBJ2-1, with 13 bases lining up with TRBD2. The CDR3 sequence is 15 residues long. Germline values: CDR1 DFQATT, CDR2 SNEGSKA (reference sequence). Trimming cost V 3 bases and J 7 bases; bases outside gene matches: 6. DNA of the CDR3: TGCAGTGCTAGCCTCGGGACTAGCGGGGTGAATGAGCAGTTCTTC. This codes for CSASLGTSGVNEQFF.

About this clonotype itself: Its ends do not fully match the called genes, so a read error is possible. The chain combines TRBV6-1 with TRBJ2-7, with 10 bases lining up with TRBD1. The CDR3 has 15 amino acids. Germline V gene sequence: CDR1 MNHNS, CDR2 SASEGT. CDR3 in amino acids: CASREGTGVSYEQYF. CDR3 coding DNA: TGTGCCAGCAGGGAAGGGACAGGGGTCAGCTACGAGCAGTACTTC.

The sample holds a few counts of this clonotype. The V gene is TRBV4-3, the J gene TRBJ2-2; D is unresolved. The V end was cut by 3 bases, the J end by 7 bases, with 9 bases between. The CDR3 covers 13 residues. Looked up from germline, CDR1 is LGHNA and CDR2 is YSLEER. CDR3 DNA sequence: TGCGCCAGCAGCCAGGTTCTGCTCGGGGAGCTGTTTTTT. This sequence encodes CASSQVLLGELFF.